This T cell receptor beta chain was identified in a study of Ad26.COV2.S vaccination and SARS-CoV-2 variants (TCRdb year 2021). About the study as a whole: Vaccine-arm donors were drawn from COV1001, a multicentre, randomized, double-blind, placebo-controlled phase I-IIa trial of Ad26.COV2.S in healthy adults. Ad26.COV2.S was administered intramuscularly at 5 x 10^10 or 1 x 10^11 viral particles, either as a single shot or as two shots given 56 days apart. TCRbeta repertoire sequencing served as the tool for gauging how specific and how broad the SARS-CoV-2-reactive T cell receptors were following Ad26.COV2.S vaccination. The TCR-sequenced set comprised about 32 samples: approximately 20 Ad26.COV2.S vaccine recipients, 5 placebo recipients and 8 SARS-CoV-2 convalescent individuals. Participants in the trial were split at random into five groups of five each, receiving low-dose or high-dose Ad26.COV2.S once or twice, or else placebo on both occasions. Investigators did not know the trial group allocation while performing experiments and assessing outcomes.

Worth noting for this clone: There is no known antigen for this receptor. Base-call qualities are not available, and no considerably larger clone is one nucleotide away. The identical CDR3 is also encoded by other nucleotide sequences in the sample.

From the cysteine through the phenylalanine, the CDR3 covers 11 amino acids. Solely the CDR3 DNA is kept, with 33 bases framed from the first base. CDR1 and CDR2, per the germline V gene (reference sequence), are SEHNR and FQNEAQ. Trimming takes 5 bases from V and 4 bases from J, and the germline ends sit 2 bases apart. The immunoSEQ Assay was the method used to sequence TCRbeta CDR3 regions. After extraction, genomic DNA underwent amplification by bias-controlled multiplex PCR, followed by high-throughput sequencing. In the paper's pipeline: To quantify the absolute abundance of each unique TCRbeta CDR3 region, sequences were collapsed and filtered. T cell fraction was estimated by normalizing TCRbeta template counts to usable DNA, with usable DNA measured through amplification of reference genes found in all nucleated cells. Repertoire TCRs were annotated as SARS-CoV-2-specific by exact matching of V gene, CDR3 amino acid sequence and J gene to a known reactive TCR set. The reference SARS-CoV-2 TCR set came from MIRA and was filtered for enrichment in COVID-19-positive ImmuneCODE repertoires, removing public or cross-reactive TCRs. Using the MIRA antigens, annotated TCRs were further analysed by specific ORF or by position within an ORF. Depth was the summed frequency of annotated unique rearrangements, while breadth was defined as annotated unique rearrangements over total unique productive rearrangements. TCR breadth was compared between groups using two-sided Wilcoxon rank-sum tests. The immuneACCESS repertoire file appears here via TCRdb, limited to in-frame rearrangements. These files lack a portion of the clones; in checked studies, under half of the deficit traces to unresolved V genes, and the cause of the others is not known. The DNA gave D and trimming, while V, J and clone size come from that table. This sample is represented by around 270,000 clones; approximately 90% of them were singletons. The biggest ten clones account for approximately 3% of the sample.

Broader findings and caveats from the paper: Non-spike TCR breadth was comparable between vaccine and placebo recipients, consistent with the vaccine containing only spike. After vaccination, spike-specific CD8+ and CD4+ T cell responses were reported to show substantial breadth. Spike-specific TCR breadth was higher in Ad26.COV2.S recipients than in placebo recipients (P = 0.0014). The study was not powered for comparison of responses between vaccine doses or regimens. According to the authors, total T cell responses may have been underestimated by the TCR breadth and depth analyses.

According to the study, the label for this sample's treatment or condition signals: some 20 received Ad26.COV2.S at low or high dose, single or two shots; several received placebo; per-sample allocation not given. For vaccine and placebo recipients, the sequenced repertoires came from samples collected on day 63 after the first injection. Between 29 July and 7 August 2020, Cohort 1b enrolled around 24 adults aged 18-55 years at one site in Boston, USA. Ad26.COV2.S was a replication-incompetent adenovirus type 26 vector expressing a prefusion-stabilized SARS-CoV-2 spike protein from the original Wuhan strain.

Recombination linked TRBV7-9 to TRBJ2-2, with the D gene uncertain. This TCR derives from a person aged 18-60 years who received the Ad26.COV2.S COVID-19 vaccine or a placebo. The source was peripheral blood, collected in a trial of Ad26.COV2.S vaccine versus placebo. Here the CDR3 is given as CASSLTGELFF. The sequence in DNA is TGTGCCAGCAGCCTCACCGGGGAGCTGTTTTTT. The reference TRBV7-9 and TRBJ2-2 proteins fill in what lies around the CDR3, so the full variable domain reads DTGVSQNPRHKITKRGQNVTFRCDPISEHNRLYWYRQTLGQGPEFLTYFQNEAQLEKSRLLSDRFSAERPKGSFSTLEIQRTEQGDSAMYLCASSLTGELFFGEGSRLTVL.